Presented here are 6 T cell receptor beta chains from one specimen sequenced in a study of blood T cell repertoires in COVID-19. Data came from immunoSEQ multiplex PCR; TCRdb stores just in-frame clones and leaves some out. The sample holds about 250,000 clones, approximately 85% seen once. The sequenced material came from peripheral blood. All receptors come from a human donor with COVID-19, enrolled during active disease. The donor label of this sample is uncertain.

The genes are TRBV28 and TRBJ1-5; 9 nucleotides align to TRBD1. Germline values: CDR1 MDHEN, CDR2 SYDVKM. V lost 5 bases and J lost 2; bases outside the gene matches: 7. This CDR3 has 16 amino acids. The CDR3 DNA follows: TGTGCCAGCAGTCAGACAGGGGGATTGGGCAATCAGCCCCAGCATTTT. Its protein product is CASSQTGGLGNQPQHF.

The chain couples TRBV3-1 (or the pseudogene TRBV3-2) to TRBJ2-1; the D gene is possibly TRBD2 (6 bases). This CDR3 contains 15 residues. Germline CDR1 is LGHDT and CDR2 is YNNKEL (reference sequence). V lost 4 bases to trimming and J lost 2 bases, with 12 bases between them. DNA of the CDR3: TGTGCCAGCAGCCCACGACTAGGAACCTACAATGAGCAGTTCTTC. Amino acid sequence: CASSPRLGTYNEQFF.

The chain recombines TRBV19 with TRBJ2-6, with 11 nucleotides matching TRBD1. CDR1 and CDR2 from the germline V gene are LNHDA and SQIVND (reference sequence). Germline trimming cut 3 bases from V and 2 bases from J; bases unmatched to any gene: 12. The CDR3 consists of 20 residues. The CDR3 coding sequence is TGTGCCAGTAGTATTCGCCATTCGGGACAGGGGGTTCCTGGGGCCAACGTCCTGACTTTC. This sequence encodes CASSIRHSGQGVPGANVLTF.

V usage is TRBV3-1 (or the pseudogene TRBV3-2) and J usage is TRBJ1-3; no firm D call. The CDR3 loop spans 22 amino acids. CDR1 and CDR2 from the germline V gene are LGHDT and YNNKEL (reference sequence). V lost 1 base and J 2 bases, leaving 30 bases between the germline ends. The CDR3 nucleotides are TGTGCCAGCAGCCAAGGTTTCCGAACCAGAGGGCCGGGATCATCGGCTGGAAACACCATATATTTT. This encodes CASSQGFRTRGPGSSAGNTIYF.

CDR3 protein: CATQGGNTEAFF. DNA of the CDR3: TGTGCCACCCAAGGGGGGAACACTGAAGCTTTCTTT. The chain joins TRBV15 to TRBJ1-1, with TRBD1 as a possible D gene (6 bases). V lost 8 bases to trimming and J lost 1 base, with 8 bases between them. Looked up from germline, CDR1 is LNHNV and CDR2 is YYDKDF (reference sequence). The CDR3 loop spans 12 amino acids.

The chain carries TRBV7-9 and TRBJ1-4; 12 nucleotides agree with TRBD1. The CDR3 has 16 amino acids. V gave up 6 bases and J gave up 5 bases; unmatched junction bases: 7. The V gene's germline CDR1 is SEHNR and CDR2 FQNEAQ (reference sequence). CDR3 sequence reads: CASSPGTGGRNEKLFF. CDR3 nucleotide sequence: TGTGCCAGCAGTCCCGGGACAGGGGGCCGAAATGAAAAACTGTTTTTT.